These 5 T cell receptor beta chains came from one sample sequenced in a study of cytomegalovirus exposure and HLA in healthy donors. Generated by immunoSEQ multiplex PCR, the TCRdb table keeps only in-frame clones and is missing some. This table has about 65,000 clones, roughly nine tenths appearing once. Sequencing was carried out using PBMCs. The receptors originated from a woman aged 18-35 years in good health and CMV-seronegative.

The chain employs TRBV10-2 and TRBJ2-5, with TRBD2 matching over 7 bases. This CDR3 spans 16 amino acids. Germline CDR1 reads WSHSY; CDR2 reads SAAADI. V trimming: 6 bases; J trimming: 0 bases; junction bases outside the gene matches: 10. CDR3: CASSLLRGRDQETQYF. In nucleotides, the CDR3 is TGCGCCAGCAGCCTTTTACGCGGGAGAGACCAAGAGACCCAGTACTTC.

This chain uses TRBV20-1 with TRBJ2-3; D not certain. The germline V gene encodes CDR1 DFQATT and CDR2 SNEGSKA (reference sequence). V was shortened by 1 base and J by 4 bases, with 3 bases between the two germline ends. The CDR3 extends over 11 amino acids. The DNA for the CDR3 is TGCAGTGCTAGAGCTTCAGATACGCAGTATTTT. Encoded protein: CSARASDTQYF.

The rearrangement joins TRBV28 to TRBJ1-2; D possibly corresponds to TRBD1 (5 bases). The CDR3 is 12 residues long. V was shortened by 5 bases and J by 8 bases, with 12 bases between the two germline ends. Germline assignment: CDR1 MDHEN and CDR2 SYDVKM. The CDR3 sequence: CASSVRVEGYTF. In DNA, the CDR3 is TGTGCCAGCAGTGTCAGGGTGGAGGGCTACACCTTC.

The V gene is TRBV2, the J gene TRBJ1-2; 7 bases agree with TRBD1. From germline, CDR1 is SNHLY and CDR2 FYNNEI. The CDR3 loop spans 16 amino acids. The trim removed 1 base at V and 0 bases at J, leaving 5 bases unmatched. The chain's CDR3 is CASSEVYRGSNYGYTF. The CDR3 nucleotides are TGTGCCAGCAGTGAAGTCTACAGGGGCTCTAACTATGGCTACACCTTC.

This chain uses TRBV7-9 with TRBJ2-7, with D unresolved. Germline CDR1 SEHNR, CDR2 FQNEAQ (reference sequence). This CDR3 is built from 13 residues. Trimming took 1 base from V and 7 from J, leaving 11 bases between them. CDR3 nucleotide sequence: TGTGCCAGCAGCTTAGTGCCGTACGGGGAGCAGTACTTC. Its protein product is CASSLVPYGEQYF.